This T cell receptor beta chain emerged from a study of vaccination and CD4 T cells after COVID-19. Study-level information: SARS-CoV-2, HCoV-NL63, HCoV-OC43 and HCoV-229E supplied the overlapping spike peptides used to stimulate cells.

Cultured CD4+ T-cell DNA underwent Oncomine TCR Beta short-read sequencing. The template was genomic DNA from cultured CD4+ T cells. TCRdb passed the PCR reads through MiXCR, listing each CDR3 protein once. The sample lists approximately 15,000 distinct CDR3 sequences; around 55% were seen once. On this clonotype itself: Its antigen is unknown.

General study results and limits: Spike mono-reactivity was shown by 304 of 307 vaccine-specific clones in convalescent patients.

The length of the CDR3 is 14 residues. CDR1 DFQATT and CDR2 SNEGSKA come from the germline V gene (reference sequence). Trimming removed 6 bases from V and 1 base from J, with 15 bases in between. Stated treatment: approximately nine-day PBMC culture with coronavirus spike peptide pools or control peptides (ViraFEST assay). Sequencing was done on a sample of CD4+ T cells from blood, cultured in vitro. The TCR originated in a human donor who had recovered from COVID-19. The V gene is TRBV20-1, the J gene TRBJ2-5; unclear D gene. The CDR3 loop is CSAIGKGGQETQYF. The DNA for the CDR3 is TGCAGTGCCATCGGAAAGGGCGGCCAAGAGACCCAGTACTTC.